The clone carrying this T cell receptor beta chain was seen a single time. This sample stems from a study of blood T cell repertoires in COVID-19. Study details: The origin of the acute and convalescent COVID-19 samples was the United States, Italy and Spain. T cells, B-cell-depleted T cells, or PBMCs provided the cDNA or gDNA that served as material.

Original handling: Quantification of nucleated cells was approximated via reference gene primer amplification. This table comes from immunoSEQ multiplex PCR, and its TCRdb copy is limited to in-frame clones, with some not included. That table is the source of V, J and clone size, and D and trimming were worked out from the DNA. The table lists approximately 93,000 clones, approximately 79% of them singletons. The V gene's germline CDR1 is LNHNV and CDR2 YYDKDF (reference sequence). After removal of 2 bases from V and 0 bases from J, the junction contained 4 bases not matched to a gene. The CDR3 is 16 amino acids.

The gene calls are TRBV15 and TRBJ2-7; 10 positions agree with TRBD2. The sequenced sample was peripheral blood. This receptor was identified in a man between 65 and 85 years old with COVID-19, enrolled during active disease. Here the CDR3 DNA reads TGTGCCACCAGCAGACGTAGCGGGAGGATCTCCTACGAGCAGTACTTC. This codes for CATSRRSGRISYEQYF. Full variable domain (outside the CDR3, taken from reference TRBV15 and TRBJ2-7): DAMVIQNPRYQVTQFGKPVTLSCSQTLNHNVMYWYQQKSSQAPKLLFHYYDKDFNNEADTPDNFQSRRPNTSFCFLDIRSPGLGDTAMYLCATSRRSGRISYEQYFGPGTRLTVT.